A selection of T cell receptor beta chains follows, all from one sample in a study of beta chain features in type 1 diabetes. Sequencing used immunoSEQ multiplex PCR; TCRdb keeps in-frame clones, though not all of them. Seen here are hundreds of thousands of clones, around 15% observed once, and the top ten hold more than 0.08%. Material for sequencing was naive CD4+ T cells from blood. Source of these receptors: a man aged 18 to 29 in good health. Each CDR3 is given without its conserved first and last residue.

>TRBV28|TRBJ2-5
ASSLLPQTGRGETQY
>TRBV7-7|TRBJ2-2
ASSSGRELF
>TRBV9|TRBJ2-6
ASSPQTGSGANVLT
>TRBV19|TRBJ1-1
ASSTSTPNTEAF
>TRBV9|TRBJ2-1
ASSVGIYNEQF
>TRBV9|TRBJ2-2
ASSSRTGGAGGELF
>TRBV30|TRBJ1-1
AWNRGRQNTEAF
>TRBV29-1|TRBJ1-1
SVDSGGAPPPP
>TRBV28|TRBJ2-5
ASSLAGTAKRETQY
>TRBV4-2|TRBJ2-7
ASSQEHEAVYEQY
>TRBV5-1|TRBJ2-5
ASSPGTASETQY
>TRBV5-4|TRBJ2-3
ASSLGGISTDTQY
>TRBV21-1|TRBJ1-5
ASSKDRDRPTVNQPQH
>TRBV29-1|TRBJ1-1
SVTDRSIEAF
>TRBV28|TRBJ1-2
ASSLAGGRGYT
>TRBV2|TRBJ2-2
ASGRDRAPGELF
>TRBV25-1|TRBJ1-2
ASRTGGDGYT
>TRBV28|TRBJ2-3
ASRSFRVRPDTQY